This T cell receptor beta chain is drawn from a study of shared clonotypes between healthy human individuals. The authors' processing: ImmunoSEQ output held junction-only sequences without quality scores, so filtering differed. The data were produced by immunoSEQ multiplex PCR, yet TCRdb's version contains in-frame clones alone and is incomplete. The D gene and trimming were derived from the DNA, and the V and J assignments and clone size from that table. The sample contains roughly 640,000 clones, roughly 97% of which appear only once. The length of the CDR3 is 13 residues. Looked up from germline, CDR1 is MNHNS and CDR2 is SASEGT. The V end lost 2 bases, the J end lost 4 bases, and 6 bases lay between the germline ends. Findings and limits, study-wide: Large depth notwithstanding, sorted-subset sequencing proved incomplete by rarefaction.

This clone was found once. Its antigen is not known. This clonotype originated in a woman in her 30s in good health. Sequences were obtained from naive CD4+ T cells sorted from blood. The subset denotes: CD45RA+ positively selected. The chain joins TRBV6-1 to TRBJ1-5; D gene uncertain. The CDR3 nucleotides read TGTGCCAGCAGTGAACAGTCAAATCAGCCCCAGCATTTT. It translates to CASSEQSNQPQHF.